The clone carrying this T cell receptor (beta chain) was counted between two and nine times. Its antigen remains unidentified. Generated by immunoSEQ multiplex PCR, the TCRdb table keeps only in-frame clones and is missing some. This table holds roughly 90,000 clones, approximately 90% found once. V was clipped by 6 bases and J by 5 bases; unmatched bases: 6. This CDR3 spans 15 amino acids. In germline, CDR1 is MNHNS, CDR2 SASEGT. The source of the sample is a study of T cells in localized non-small cell lung cancer. General study points: Longer overall survival was associated with a higher density of T cells in the blood.

The chain carries TRBV6-1 and TRBJ1-5; 11 nucleotides match TRBD1. Sequenced here: PBMCs, sampled before any cancer treatment. The origin of this receptor is a woman aged 35-70 years with stage II squamous cell lung carcinoma. The CDR3 DNA follows: TGTGCCAGCAGCTGGACAGGGGGCTTTGATCAGCCCCAGCATTTT. It translates to CASSWTGGFDQPQHF.